This TCR beta chain was obtained from a study of cytomegalovirus exposure and HLA in healthy donors. V lost 3 bases and J lost 10; bases outside the gene matches: 9. This CDR3 region has 15 residues. CDR1 is SEHNR and CDR2 is FQNEAQ in the germline V gene (reference sequence). This table comes from immunoSEQ multiplex PCR, and its TCRdb copy is limited to in-frame clones, with some not included. The sample shows about 170,000 clones, just under 90% of them seen only once. The specimen was PBMCs. The rearrangement uses TRBV7-9 and TRBJ2-1; 10 bases map to TRBD2. This clonotype originated in a man aged 18 to 35 in good health and CMV-seropositive. CDR3 nucleotide sequence: TGTGCCAGCAGCTTGGGCAGCGGGGGGGGCCGGGAGCAGTTCTTC. Its protein is CASSLGSGGGREQFF.